This T cell receptor beta chain was profiled in a study of blood T cell repertoires in COVID-19. In the study overall: Samples came from the United States, Italy and Spain, spanning acute and convalescent COVID-19.

As originally analysed: Quantification of nucleated cells was approximated via reference gene primer amplification. The assay was immunoSEQ multiplex PCR, and TCRdb's table has in-frame clones only and misses some. V, J and clone size were drawn from that table, and D and trimming were deduced from the DNA. The sample lists under 250,000 clones, 92% occurring once. Trimming took 4 bases from V and 6 from J, leaving 9 bases between them. The length of the CDR3 is 12 residues. The germline V gene encodes CDR1 SGHRS and CDR2 YFSETQ. Source material: peripheral blood. The TCR comes from a man under 40 with acute or convalescent COVID-19. This chain uses TRBV5-1 with TRBJ2-3; weak D call: TRBD1 (5 bases). Written as DNA, the CDR3 is TGCGCCAGCAGCCCACACAGGGATACGCAGTATTTT. Translation gives CASSPHRDTQYF. Full variable domain (missing parts from reference TRBV5-1 and TRBJ2-3): KAGVTQTPRYLIKTRGQQVTLSCSPISGHRSVSWYQQTPGQGLQFLFEYFSETQRNKGNFPGRFSGRQFSNSRSEMNVSTLELGDSALYLCASSPHRDTQYFGPGTRLTVL.